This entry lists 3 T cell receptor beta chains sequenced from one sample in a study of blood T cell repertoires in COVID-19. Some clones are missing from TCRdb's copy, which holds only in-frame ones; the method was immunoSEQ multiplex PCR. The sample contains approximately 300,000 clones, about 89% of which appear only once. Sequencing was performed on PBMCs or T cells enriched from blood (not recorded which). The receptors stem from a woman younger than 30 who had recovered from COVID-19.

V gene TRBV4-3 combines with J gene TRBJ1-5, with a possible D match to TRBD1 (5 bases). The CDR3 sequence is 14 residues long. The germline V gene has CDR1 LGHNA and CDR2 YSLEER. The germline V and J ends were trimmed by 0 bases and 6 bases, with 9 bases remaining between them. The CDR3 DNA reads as TGCGCCAGCAGCCAAGATCCTAGGGGTCAGCCCCAGCATTTT. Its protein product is CASSQDPRGQPQHF.

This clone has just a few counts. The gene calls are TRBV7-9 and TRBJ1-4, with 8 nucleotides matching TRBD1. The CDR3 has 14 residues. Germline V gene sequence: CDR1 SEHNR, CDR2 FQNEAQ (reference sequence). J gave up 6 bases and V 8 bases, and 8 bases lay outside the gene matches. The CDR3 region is CASDSGQGDEKLFF. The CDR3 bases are TGTGCCAGCGACTCCGGACAGGGAGATGAAAAACTGTTTTTT.

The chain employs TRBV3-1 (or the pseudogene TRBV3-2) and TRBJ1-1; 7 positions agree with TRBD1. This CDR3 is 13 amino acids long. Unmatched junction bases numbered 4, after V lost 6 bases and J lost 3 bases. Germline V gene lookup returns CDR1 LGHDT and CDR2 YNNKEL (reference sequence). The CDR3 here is CASRMGQHTEAFF. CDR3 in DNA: TGTGCCAGCAGAATGGGACAGCACACTGAAGCTTTCTTT.